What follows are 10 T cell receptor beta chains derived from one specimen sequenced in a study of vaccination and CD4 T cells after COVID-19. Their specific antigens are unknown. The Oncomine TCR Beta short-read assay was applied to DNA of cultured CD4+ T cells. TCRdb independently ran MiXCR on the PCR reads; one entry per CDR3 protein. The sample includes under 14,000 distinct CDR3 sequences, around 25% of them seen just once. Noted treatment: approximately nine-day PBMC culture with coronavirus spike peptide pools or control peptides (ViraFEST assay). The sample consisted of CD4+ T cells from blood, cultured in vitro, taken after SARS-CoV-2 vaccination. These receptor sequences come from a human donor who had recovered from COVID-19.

The CDR3 protein is CASSDEGQGQETQYF. In DNA, the CDR3 is TGTGCCAGCAGTGATGAAGGACAGGGACAAGAGACCCAGTACTTC. The rearrangement joins TRBV25-1 to TRBJ2-5; 8 bases line up with TRBD1. Per germline, CDR1 MGHDK and CDR2 SYGVNS. This CDR3 is 15 amino acids long. With V trimmed by 3 bases and J by 2 bases, 5 bases remained unmatched.

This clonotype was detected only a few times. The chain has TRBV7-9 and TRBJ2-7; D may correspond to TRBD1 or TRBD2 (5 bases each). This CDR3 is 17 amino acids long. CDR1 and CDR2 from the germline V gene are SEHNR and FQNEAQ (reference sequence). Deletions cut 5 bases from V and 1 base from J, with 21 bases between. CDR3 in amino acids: CASSGGRVPPGSYEQYF. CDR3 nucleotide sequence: TGTGCCAGCAGCGGGGGACGGGTCCCCCCGGGGTCCTACGAGCAGTACTTC.

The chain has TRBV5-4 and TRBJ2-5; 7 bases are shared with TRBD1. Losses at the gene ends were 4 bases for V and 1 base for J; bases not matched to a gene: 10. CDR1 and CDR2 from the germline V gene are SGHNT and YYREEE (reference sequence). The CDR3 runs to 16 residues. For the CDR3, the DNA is TGTGCCAGCAGCCCGAGGACAGGCGCCGTCCAAGAGACCCAGTACTTC. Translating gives CASSPRTGAVQETQYF.

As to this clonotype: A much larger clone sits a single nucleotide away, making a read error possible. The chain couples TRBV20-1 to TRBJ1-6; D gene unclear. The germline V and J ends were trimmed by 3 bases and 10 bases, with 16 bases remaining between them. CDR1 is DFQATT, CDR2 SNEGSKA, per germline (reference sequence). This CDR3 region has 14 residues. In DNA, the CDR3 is TGCAGTGCTAGTAATCAGGAGAAGGGATCACCCCTCCACTTT. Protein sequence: CSASNQEKGSPLHF.

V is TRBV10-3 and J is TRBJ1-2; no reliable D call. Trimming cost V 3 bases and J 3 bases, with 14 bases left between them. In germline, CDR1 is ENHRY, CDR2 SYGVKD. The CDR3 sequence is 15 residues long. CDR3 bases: TGTGCCATCAGTGACTCTTCCTTAGGAGACTATGGCTACACCTTC. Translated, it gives CAISDSSLGDYGYTF.

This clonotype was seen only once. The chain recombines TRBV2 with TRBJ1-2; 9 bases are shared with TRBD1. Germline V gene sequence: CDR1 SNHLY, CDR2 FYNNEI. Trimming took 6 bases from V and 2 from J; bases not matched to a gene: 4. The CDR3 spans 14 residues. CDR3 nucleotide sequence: TGTGCCAGCAGAGGACAGGGGTTAAACTATGGCTACACCTTC. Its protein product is CASRGQGLNYGYTF.

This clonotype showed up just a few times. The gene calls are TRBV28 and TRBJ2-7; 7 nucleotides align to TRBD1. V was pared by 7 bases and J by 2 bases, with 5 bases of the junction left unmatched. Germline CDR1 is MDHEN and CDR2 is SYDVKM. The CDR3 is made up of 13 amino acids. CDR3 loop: CASTRGPAYEQYF. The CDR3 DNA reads TGTGCCAGCACTAGGGGGCCTGCCTACGAGCAGTACTTC.

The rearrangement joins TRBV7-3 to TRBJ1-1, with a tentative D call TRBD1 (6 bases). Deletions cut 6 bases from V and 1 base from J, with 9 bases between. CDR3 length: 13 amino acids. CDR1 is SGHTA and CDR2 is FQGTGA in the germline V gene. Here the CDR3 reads CASSTQGNTEAFF. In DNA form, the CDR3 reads TGTGCCAGCAGTACACAGGGGAACACTGAAGCTTTCTTT. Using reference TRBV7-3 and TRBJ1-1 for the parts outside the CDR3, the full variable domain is GAGVSQTPSNKVTEKGKYVELRCDPISGHTALYWYRQSLGQGPEFLIYFQGTGAADDSGLPNDRFFAVRPEGSVSTLKIQRTERGDSAVYLCASSTQGNTEAFFGQGTRLTVV.

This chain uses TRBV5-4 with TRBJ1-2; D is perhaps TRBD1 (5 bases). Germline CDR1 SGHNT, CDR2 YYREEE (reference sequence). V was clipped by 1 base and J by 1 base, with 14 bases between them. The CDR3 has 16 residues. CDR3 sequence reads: CASSLTVGTDNYGYTF. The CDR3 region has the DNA TGTGCCAGCAGCTTGACCGTAGGGACGGATAACTATGGCTACACCTTC.

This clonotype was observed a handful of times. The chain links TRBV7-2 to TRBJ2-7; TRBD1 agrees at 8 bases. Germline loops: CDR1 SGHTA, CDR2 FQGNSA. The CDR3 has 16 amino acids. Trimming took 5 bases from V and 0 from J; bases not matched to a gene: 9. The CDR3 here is CASSPPTGESSYEQYF. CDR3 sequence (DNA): TGTGCCAGCAGCCCTCCGACAGGGGAATCCTCCTACGAGCAGTACTTC.